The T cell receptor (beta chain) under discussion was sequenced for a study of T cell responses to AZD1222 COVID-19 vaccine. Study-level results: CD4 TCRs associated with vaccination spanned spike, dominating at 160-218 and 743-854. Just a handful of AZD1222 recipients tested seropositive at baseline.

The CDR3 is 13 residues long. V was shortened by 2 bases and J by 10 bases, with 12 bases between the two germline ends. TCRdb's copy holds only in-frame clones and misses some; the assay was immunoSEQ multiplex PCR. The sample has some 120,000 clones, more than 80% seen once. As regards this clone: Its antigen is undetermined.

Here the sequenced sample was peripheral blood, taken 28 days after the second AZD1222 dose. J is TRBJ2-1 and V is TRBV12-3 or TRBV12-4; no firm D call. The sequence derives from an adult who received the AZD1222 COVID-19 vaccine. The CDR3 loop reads CASSLPPTWEQFF. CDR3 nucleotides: TGTGCCAGCAGTTTACCCCCAACTTGGGAGCAGTTCTTC.